This TCR beta chain was obtained from a study of blood T cell repertoires in COVID-19. Background on the study: The analysed material was cDNA or gDNA that came from T cells, B-cell-depleted T cells, or PBMCs.

Germline CDR1 is KGHSH and CDR2 is LQKENI. Losses at the gene ends were 0 bases for V and 7 bases for J; bases not matched to a gene: 3. The CDR3 runs 14 residues. Assay: immunoSEQ multiplex PCR; the TCRdb copy retains only in-frame clones and omits some. Counted here are 220,000 or so clones, 75% to 85% occurring once; the ten biggest clones make up less than 9.5%. One Seattle source followed patients from active infection through their disease course. This clonotype originated in an elderly woman with COVID-19, enrolled during active disease. The source material was peripheral blood. The chain is built from TRBV18 and TRBJ1-5; 7 positions match TRBD1. In DNA form, the CDR3 reads TGTGCCAGCTCACCACCGACAGGGAGGCAGCCCCAGCATTTT. It yields the protein CASSPPTGRQPQHF.